This TCR beta chain was retrieved from a study of cytomegalovirus exposure and HLA in healthy donors. Findings and limits, study-wide: Researchers reported that three CMV-associated chains were confirmed in vitro as CMV antigen-specific. Reportedly, diagnosis of cytomegalovirus status by the classifier showed high specificity and sensitivity.

As concerns this clone: Its antigen is still unknown.

Profiling relied on immunoSEQ multiplex PCR, and the TCRdb table lists in-frame clones only, not all of them. Of 80,000 to 100,000 clones in the sample, roughly 90% were seen once. The V gene's germline CDR1 is SGHRS and CDR2 YFSETQ. This CDR3 has 18 residues. The J segment lost 3 bases and the V segment lost 4 bases, leaving 11 bases of the junction unmatched. The origin of this receptor is a man aged 18-30 years in good health and CMV-seropositive. The sequenced sample consisted of PBMCs. The chain is built from TRBV5-1 and TRBJ2-5; 14 bases map to TRBD2. DNA for the CDR3: TGCGCCAGCAGCCCCTGGACGACTAGCGGGGGGGTAGAAGAGACCCAGTACTTC. Protein: CASSPWTTSGGVEETQYF.